This is a list of T cell receptor beta chains from one sample in a study of Graves' ophthalmopathy and Graves' hyperthyroidism. MiXCR, run by TCRdb on the multiplex PCR reads, gives a single entry per CDR3 protein. The data show 500,000 to 700,000 distinct CDR3 sequences, 20% to 25% seen once. Sequences were obtained from peripheral blood. These TCRs come from a woman between 18 and 29 years old with stable Graves' hyperthyroidism. Some clones in this sample may be carry-over from other donors' samples. The CDR3 runs from the conserved cysteine through the conserved F or W. D genes are given only for firm matches. Some rows have no size entry. The others give once, few or many, or a class for an expanded clone.

size: -; D: -; V: TRBV13; J: TRBJ2-7; CDR3: CVSRFRGGNYEQYF; DNA: TGTGTCAGCAGATTCCGGGGCGGAAACTACGAGCAGTACTTC
size: few; D: -; V: TRBV20-1; J: TRBJ1-2; CDR3: CSARPGPNYGYTF; DNA: TGCAGTGCTAGGCCAGGGCCCAACTATGGCTACACCTTC
size: many; D: -; V: TRBV28; J: TRBJ1-6; CDR3: CASSRSWTGRNSPLHF; DNA: TGTGCCAGCAGTAGAAGCTGGACGGGGAGGAATTCACCCCTCCACTTT
size: many; D: -; V: TRBV4-1; J: TRBJ1-2; CDR3: CASSQGQHNYGYTF; DNA: TGCGCCAGCAGCCAAGGCCAACATAACTATGGCTACACCTTC
size: -; D: TRBD1; V: TRBV5-1; J: TRBJ1-2; CDR3: CASSLTGDSGYTF; DNA: TGCGCCAGCAGCTTAACAGGGGACAGCGGCTACACCTTC
size: -; D: TRBD1; V: TRBV2; J: TRBJ1-6; CDR3: CASSLRGLDNSPLHF; DNA: TGTGCCAGCAGCCTCAGGGGGTTAGATAATTCACCCCTCCACTTT
size: -; D: -; V: TRBV11-1; J: TRBJ1-5; CDR3: CASSDSDGLINQPQHF; DNA: TGTGCCAGCAGTGACTCAGACGGACTCATAAATCAGCCCCAGCATTTT
size: many; D: -; V: TRBV11-2; J: TRBJ2-7; CDR3: CASDSSRDTFSYEQYF; DNA: TGTGCCAGCGATAGTTCCAGGGACACGTTCTCCTACGAGCAGTACTTC
size: -; D: -; V: TRBV4-1; J: TRBJ2-2; CDR3: CASSQDGGIGELFF; DNA: TGCGCCAGCAGCCAAGATGGAGGGATCGGGGAGCTGTTTTTT
size: few; D: TRBD1; V: TRBV7-2; J: TRBJ1-2; CDR3: CASSPNQGGHGYTF; DNA: TGTGCCAGCAGCCCAAATCAGGGGGGCCATGGCTACACCTTC
size: few; D: TRBD2; V: TRBV25-1; J: TRBJ2-2; CDR3: CASSPDPGLAGVLNTGELFF; DNA: TGTGCCAGCAGTCCTGATCCGGGACTAGCGGGAGTATTGAACACCGGGGAGCTGTTTTTT
size: -; D: -; V: TRBV12-3/TRBV12-4; J: TRBJ1-1; CDR3: CASCLSPGFTEAFF; DNA: TGTGCCAGTTGCCTCTCCCCTGGGTTCACTGAAGCTTTCTTT
size: -; D: TRBD1; V: TRBV24-1; J: TRBJ2-5; CDR3: CATSEGTGPQETQYF; DNA: TGTGCCACCAGTGAAGGGACAGGGCCCCAAGAGACCCAGTACTTC
size: -; D: -; V: TRBV11-1; J: TRBJ1-5; CDR3: CASSFFQEDSNQPQHF; DNA: TGTGCCAGCAGCTTTTTTCAAGAGGATAGCAATCAGCCCCAGCATTTT
size: many; D: -; V: TRBV2; J: TRBJ1-4; CDR3: CASYSGDNEKLFF; DNA: TGTGCCAGCTACTCCGGGGATAATGAAAAACTGTTTTTT
size: many; D: TRBD2; V: TRBV20-1; J: TRBJ2-3; CDR3: CSADTSTSELGTYTQYF; DNA: TGCAGTGCTGATACATCGACTAGCGAGTTAGGTACATATACGCAGTATTTT
size: many; D: TRBD1; V: TRBV20-1; J: TRBJ1-5; CDR3: CSARSQGAIGNQPQHF; DNA: TGCAGTGCTAGAAGTCAGGGGGCGATAGGAAATCAGCCCCAGCATTTT
size: many; D: TRBD1; V: TRBV6-1; J: TRBJ1-5; CDR3: CASTLDRGGSNQPQHF; DNA: TGTGCCAGCACCCTCGACAGGGGCGGGAGCAATCAGCCCCAGCATTTT
size: -; D: TRBD1; V: TRBV12-3/TRBV12-4; J: TRBJ2-5; CDR3: CASSLYRGRGSLYLIQETQYF; DNA: TGTGCCAGCAGTCTATACAGGGGGCGAGGTTCTCTTTACCTGATCCAAGAGACCCAGTACTTC
size: -; D: -; V: TRBV30; J: TRBJ2-5; CDR3: CAWSSWQPQGDQETPYF; DNA: TGTGCCTGGAGTAGTTGGCAGCCCCAAGGGGATCAAGAGACCCCGTACTTC
size: few; D: TRBD1; V: TRBV3-1; J: TRBJ2-2; CDR3: CASSQRGRPGGELFF; DNA: TGTGCCAGCAGCCAAAGGGGGCGCCCCGGCGGGGAGCTGTTTTTT
size: -; D: -; V: TRBV9; J: TRBJ1-2; CDR3: CASSVDHRVHGYTF; DNA: TGTGCCAGCAGCGTAGATCACAGGGTACATGGCTACACCTTC
size: many; D: TRBD1; V: TRBV10-1; J: TRBJ2-7; CDR3: CASSESWTGGSEQYF; DNA: TGCGCCAGCAGTGAGTCCTGGACAGGGGGCTCCGAGCAGTACTTC
size: -; D: -; V: TRBV6-5; J: TRBJ1-5; CDR3: CASSYRSGDHPQHF; DNA: TGTGCCAGCAGTTACAGGTCAGGCGATCACCCCCAGCATTTT
size: -; D: -; V: TRBV20-1; J: TRBJ2-4; CDR3: CSARVPGTLAKNIQYF; DNA: TGCAGTGCTCGGGTCCCAGGCACCCTAGCCAAAAACATTCAGTACTTC
size: many; D: -; V: TRBV4-1; J: TRBJ2-2; CDR3: CASSQDRVGAGELFF; DNA: TGCGCCAGCAGCCAAGACAGGGTCGGCGCCGGGGAGCTGTTTTTT
size: many; D: TRBD1; V: TRBV6-1; J: TRBJ2-6; CDR3: CASSVGPYRGSGANVLTF; DNA: TGTGCCAGCAGTGTAGGACCCTACAGGGGCTCCGGGGCCAACGTCCTGACTTTC
size: -; D: TRBD1; V: TRBV20-1; J: TRBJ1-1; CDR3: CSARSGQGAATEAFF; DNA: TGCAGTGCTAGGAGTGGGCAGGGGGCCGCCACTGAAGCTTTCTTT
size: few; D: -; V: TRBV29-1; J: TRBJ2-7; CDR3: CSTAVREYDQYF; DNA: TGCAGCACTGCGGTCAGGGAGTACGATCAGTACTTC
size: -; D: -; V: TRBV27; J: TRBJ2-7; CDR3: CASSRSLSYEQYF; DNA: TGTGCCAGCAGTCGATCCCTCTCCTACGAGCAGTACTTC
size: many; D: -; V: TRBV7-9; J: TRBJ1-2; CDR3: CASSLVGGTYGYTF; DNA: TGTGCCAGCAGCTTAGTCGGCGGGACCTATGGCTACACCTTC
size: many; D: -; V: TRBV18; J: TRBJ1-5; CDR3: CASSPKDNQPQHF; DNA: TGTGCCAGCTCACCAAAAGACAATCAGCCCCAGCATTTT
size: -; D: TRBD1; V: TRBV25-1; J: TRBJ1-1; CDR3: CASTSRTGTNTEAFF; DNA: TGTGCCAGCACCAGCAGGACAGGGACGAACACTGAAGCTTTCTTT
size: many; D: -; V: TRBV7-2; J: TRBJ1-1; CDR3: CASSFAVNTEAFF; DNA: TGTGCCAGCAGCTTCGCGGTGAACACTGAAGCTTTCTTT
size: many; D: -; V: TRBV5-4; J: TRBJ2-4; CDR3: CASSSHPRGRGNIQYF; DNA: TGTGCCAGCAGCTCCCACCCCCGGGGCAGGGGAAACATTCAGTACTTC
size: -; D: -; V: TRBV20-1; J: TRBJ2-4; CDR3: CSARDPGVGAKNIKYF; DNA: TGCAGTGCTAGAGACCCGGGAGTTGGAGCCAAAAACATTAAGTACTTC
size: -; D: -; V: TRBV6-5; J: TRBJ1-6; CDR3: CASSYSDYDGSPLHF; DNA: TGTGCCAGCAGTTACTCGGACTATGACGGTTCACCCCTCCACTTT
size: many; D: -; V: TRBV7-3; J: TRBJ1-1; CDR3: CASSLTGDRSTEAFF; DNA: TGTGCCAGCAGCTTAACGGGTGACAGGTCAACTGAAGCTTTCTTT
size: -; D: -; V: TRBV3-1; J: TRBJ2-7; CDR3: CASSQSGGHLGQYF; DNA: TGTGCCAGCAGCCAGTCCGGGGGCCACCTCGGGCAGTACTTC
size: many; D: TRBD1; V: TRBV4-1; J: TRBJ2-5; CDR3: CASSQGRQGPGKTQYF; DNA: TGCGCCAGCAGCCAAGGGAGACAGGGTCCAGGAAAGACCCAGTACTTC
size: few; D: TRBD1; V: TRBV12-3/TRBV12-4; J: TRBJ2-5; CDR3: CASNKGQGQGETQYF; DNA: TGTGCCAGCAACAAGGGACAGGGTCAGGGTGAGACCCAGTACTTC
size: many; D: TRBD1; V: TRBV4-1; J: TRBJ2-7; CDR3: CASSDLGTGPYEQYF; DNA: TGCGCCAGCAGCGACTTGGGGACAGGGCCCTACGAGCAGTACTTC